One T cell receptor (beta chain) is described in this entry. The antigen remains unidentified. Cultured CD4+ T-cell DNA underwent Oncomine TCR Beta short-read sequencing. TCRdb passed the PCR reads through MiXCR, listing each CDR3 protein once. The profile shows 15,000 to 16,000 distinct CDR3 sequences, roughly 50% of them singletons. These data belong to a study of vaccination and CD4 T cells after COVID-19. Treatment reported: approximately nine-day PBMC culture with coronavirus spike peptide pools or control peptides (ViraFEST assay). V shed 0 bases and J shed 4 bases, with 10 bases lying between them. Germline CDR1 and CDR2: MNHEY and SMNVEV (reference sequence). This CDR3 is built from 15 residues. Study-level results: Median SARS-CoV-2-reactive clonotypes rose from around 19 to 38, not significantly.

The receptor was isolated from a human donor who had recovered from COVID-19. Source material: CD4+ T cells from blood, cultured in vitro. The V gene is TRBV27, the J gene TRBJ1-5; D gene uncertain. CDR3: CASSLSWEVNQPQHF. In DNA form, the CDR3 reads TGTGCCAGCAGTTTATCGTGGGAGGTTAATCAGCCCCAGCATTTT.